These 32 T cell receptor beta chains originate from one sample sequenced in a study of T-cell reconstitution after alpha-beta-depleted transplantation in children. Unique molecular identifiers featured in how the TCRbeta library was prepared. TCRdb reprocessed the PCR reads with MiXCR, giving one entry per CDR3 protein. Altogether about 610,000 distinct CDR3 sequences are present, over 9.5% being singletons, with the ten largest covering about 4%. The sample here was PBMCs from the stem cell graft donor, taken from the stem cell graft. These receptors originate from a human donor who donated a stem cell graft to a child with acute myeloid leukemia.

This clonotype was found a few times. The rearrangement uses TRBV5-1 and TRBJ1-3; D is undetermined. Germline CDR1 SGHRS, CDR2 YFSETQ. V lost 3 bases, J lost 0 bases, and 10 bases lay in between. The CDR3 contains 15 residues. Here the CDR3 reads CASSSLAPSGNTIYF. The CDR3 region has the DNA TGCGCCAGCAGCTCACTCGCCCCCTCTGGAAACACCATATATTTT. Combining the CDR3 with reference TRBV5-1 and TRBJ1-3 gives the whole variable domain KAGVTQTPRYLIKTRGQQVTLSCSPISGHRSVSWYQQTPGQGLQFLFEYFSETQRNKGNFPGRFSGRQFSNSRSEMNVSTLELGDSALYLCASSSLAPSGNTIYFGEGSWLTVV.

This clonotype was counted many times. The chain joins TRBV27 to TRBJ2-1; D unresolved. The CDR3 covers 13 residues. Trimming shortened V by 2 bases and J by 5 bases, and 7 bases separated the two germline ends. CDR1 is MNHEY, CDR2 SMNVEV, per germline (reference sequence). The CDR3: CASSLTPDNEQFF. CDR3 sequence (DNA): TGTGCCAGCAGTTTAACCCCTGACAATGAGCAGTTCTTC.

This clonotype has only a few counts. The chain has TRBV7-2 and TRBJ2-7; 11 positions agree with TRBD2. The CDR3 covers 15 residues. Germline V gives CDR1 SGHTA, CDR2 FQGNSA. J lost 3 bases, V lost 1 base, and 2 bases had no gene match. The CDR3 region is CASSLGGLADYEQYF. CDR3 nucleotide sequence: TGTGCCAGCAGCTTAGGGGGACTAGCGGACTACGAGCAGTACTTC.

This CDR3 is CSARGGSGDNEQFF. In DNA form, the CDR3 reads TGCAGTGCTAGAGGAGGTAGCGGGGACAATGAGCAGTTCTTC. The chain links TRBV20-1 to TRBJ2-1; 8 nucleotides align to TRBD2. This CDR3 spans 14 amino acids. Germline assignment: CDR1 DFQATT and CDR2 SNEGSKA (reference sequence). The J segment lost 5 bases and the V segment lost 1 base, leaving 4 bases of the junction unmatched.

This clonotype was observed a few times. J is TRBJ2-7 and V is TRBV7-8, with TRBD2 identical over 10 bases. The CDR3 runs to 15 residues. The ends lost 2 bases at V and 5 bases at J; junction bases unmatched: 6. The germline gives CDR1 SGHVS, CDR2 FQNEAQ. The DNA of the CDR3 is TGTGCCAGCAGCTTACTTCCAGCGGGAGGGGACGAGCAGTACTTC. It codes for CASSLLPAGGDEQYF.

This clonotype was detected ten times or more. This chain links TRBV5-1 with TRBJ2-5, with 9 positions matching TRBD1. Germline values: CDR1 SGHRS, CDR2 YFSETQ. The CDR3 is 15 amino acids. With V trimmed by 7 bases and J by 3 bases, 10 bases remained unmatched. Written as DNA, the CDR3 is TGCGCCAGCCTCCGACCGGGACAGGGAAAAGAGACCCAGTACTTC. The encoded protein is CASLRPGQGKETQYF.

This clonotype occurred many times. The gene calls are TRBV12-3 or TRBV12-4 and TRBJ1-6, with D unclear. The CDR3 extends over 13 amino acids. Trimming removed 3 bases at V and 5 bases at J, with 5 bases between. The CDR3 protein is CASSLADNSPLHF. In DNA form, the CDR3 reads TGTGCCAGCAGTTTGGCTGATAATTCACCCCTCCACTTT.

Written as DNA, the CDR3 is TGTGCCAGCACTGAGGGTTTCATATACGAGCAGTACTTC. Translating it yields CASTEGFIYEQYF. The rearrangement links TRBV28 to TRBJ2-7, with a possible D match to TRBD2 (5 bases). Germline V gives CDR1 MDHEN, CDR2 SYDVKM. Trimming left V 7 bases short and J 4 bases short, with 14 bases between. CDR3 length equals 13 residues.

The table lists this clonotype with a few counts. This chain connects TRBV29-1 to TRBJ2-5; a possible D gene is TRBD2 (6 bases). CDR1 and CDR2 (germline): SQVTM, ANQGSEA. This CDR3 spans 15 amino acids. V was clipped by 4 bases and J by 1 base, with 16 bases between them. Written as DNA, the CDR3 is TGCAGCGTTGCCCTTAATAGCGGACTCCAAGAGACCCAGTACTTC. It codes for CSVALNSGLQETQYF. Complete variable domain (other parts from reference TRBV29-1 and TRBJ2-5): SAVISQKPSRDICQRGTSLTIQCQVDSQVTMMFWYRQQPGQSLTLIATANQGSEATYESGFVIDKFPISRPNLTFSTLTVSNMSPEDSSIYLCSVALNSGLQETQYFGPGTRLLVL.

The chain joins TRBV5-1 to TRBJ1-1; 7 bases are shared with TRBD1. The germline gives CDR1 SGHRS, CDR2 YFSETQ. Trimming cost V 0 bases and J 8 bases; bases outside gene matches: 7. The CDR3 totals 14 residues. CDR3 in amino acids: CASSLGPAQGEAFF. DNA of the CDR3: TGCGCCAGCAGCTTGGGGCCCGCACAGGGGGAAGCTTTCTTT. Supplemented by reference TRBV5-1 and TRBJ1-1, the full variable domain reads KAGVTQTPRYLIKTRGQQVTLSCSPISGHRSVSWYQQTPGQGLQFLFEYFSETQRNKGNFPGRFSGRQFSNSRSEMNVSTLELGDSALYLCASSLGPAQGEAFFGQGTRLTVV.

To note about this clonotype: This may stem from a read error, because a much larger clone lies one nucleotide away. The rearrangement uses TRBV20-1 and TRBJ2-1; 12 bases fit TRBD2. The CDR3 contains 17 residues. Germline assignment: CDR1 DFQATT and CDR2 SNEGSKA (reference sequence). The CDR3 bases are TGCTGTGCTAGAGATTATGTTGCTAGCGGGAGGGGAGATGAGCAGTTCTTC. It encodes CCARDYVASGRGDEQFF.

Many counts were recorded for this clonotype. V gene TRBV24-1 combines with J gene TRBJ2-7; D gene uncertain. Trimming stripped 3 bases from V and 3 bases from J, with 8 bases between. CDR3 length equals 13 residues. Germline CDR1 reads KGHDR; CDR2 reads SFDVKD. DNA of the CDR3: TGTGCCACCAGTGATGTCTCATTCTACGAGCAGTACTTC. It is translated as CATSDVSFYEQYF.

The chain couples TRBV4-3 to TRBJ2-7; TRBD1 matches 7 bases. There are 15 residues in the CDR3. CDR1 and CDR2 (germline): LGHNA, YSLEER. After removal of 1 base from V and 2 bases from J, the junction contained 5 bases not matched to a gene. The CDR3 DNA follows: TGCGCCAGCAGCCAAGCAAGGGGGCCAACCTACGAGCAGTACTTC. It yields the protein CASSQARGPTYEQYF.

This clonotype came up many times. V is TRBV20-1 and J is TRBJ2-7; a weak D match, TRBD1 (6 bases). CDR1 is DFQATT, CDR2 SNEGSKA, per germline (reference sequence). Trimming left V 5 bases short and J 3 bases short, with 17 bases between. This CDR3 spans 14 amino acids. The CDR3 nucleotides are TGCAGTGCTTATACTCCCGGGACAAGCTACGAGCAGTACTTC. Protein sequence: CSAYTPGTSYEQYF.

The chain has TRBV12-3 or TRBV12-4 and TRBJ2-7, with 9 bases fitting TRBD2. This CDR3 region has 19 residues. Trimming cost V 5 bases and J 2 bases; bases outside gene matches: 19. The CDR3: CASSGAPGGLAGSPYEQYF. The CDR3 DNA sequence: TGTGCCAGCAGTGGCGCCCCTGGGGGTCTAGCGGGAAGCCCCTACGAGCAGTACTTC.

This clonotype appeared many times. The rearrangement links TRBV10-3 to TRBJ2-5; TRBD1 matches at 10 bases. The J segment lost 4 bases and the V segment lost 6 bases, leaving 11 bases of the junction unmatched. This CDR3 has 16 residues. Germline loops: CDR1 ENHRY, CDR2 SYGVKD. CDR3 sequence: CAISGVGQGGIETQYF. CDR3 in DNA: TGTGCCATCAGCGGCGTAGGACAGGGGGGTATAGAGACCCAGTACTTC.

The CDR3 DNA reads TGTGCCAGCAGTTTAATTCAACAAGAGACCCAGTACTTC. Translated: CASSLIQQETQYF. The chain has TRBV27 and TRBJ2-5; D gene uncertain. Germline V gene sequence: CDR1 MNHEY, CDR2 SMNVEV (reference sequence). V was pared by 2 bases and J by 2 bases, with 6 bases between. The CDR3 covers 13 residues.

This rearrangement joins TRBV11-2 to TRBJ2-7, with D tentatively TRBD1 (5 bases). This CDR3 has 13 residues. Trimming took off 0 bases at V and 6 bases at J, with 9 bases between the two ends. Germline V gene sequence: CDR1 SGHAT, CDR2 FQNNGV. The CDR3 sequence is CASSLDRAFEQYF. CDR3 sequence (DNA): TGTGCCAGCAGCTTAGACAGGGCGTTCGAGCAGTACTTC.

CDR3 DNA sequence: TGTGCCAGCAGTTCAACGACTAGACCCAATGAGCAGTTCTTC. This translates into CASSSTTRPNEQFF. This chain uses TRBV6-5 with TRBJ2-1; possible D gene TRBD2, 6 bases. The CDR3 runs to 14 residues. CDR1 and CDR2 from the germline V gene are MNHEY and SVGAGI. Trimming removed 4 bases at V and 6 bases at J, with 13 bases between.

This clonotype was detected only a few times. V usage is TRBV15 and J usage is TRBJ2-5; no firm D call. Germline V gives CDR1 LNHNV, CDR2 YYDKDF (reference sequence). This CDR3 has 14 residues. V was cut by 3 bases and J by 4 bases, with 12 bases left in between. In nucleotides, the CDR3 is TGTGCCACCAGCAGGGAAGAGTGGAGAGAGACCCAGTACTTC. Its translation: CATSREEWRETQYF.

In its sample, this clonotype was seen a few times. V is TRBV28 and J is TRBJ2-6; D call uncertain. The CDR3 sequence is 15 residues long. Germline CDR1 reads MDHEN; CDR2 reads SYDVKM. V shed 2 bases and J shed 4 bases, with 9 bases lying between them. This CDR3 reads CASSLRGPGANVLTF. The CDR3 nucleotides read TGTGCCAGCAGTTTACGAGGTCCCGGGGCCAACGTCCTGACTTTC.

V usage is TRBV25-1 and J usage is TRBJ2-7; unclear D gene. CDR1 and CDR2 (germline): MGHDK, SYGVNS. The CDR3 extends over 12 amino acids. V gave up 7 bases and J gave up 3 bases, with 10 bases separating them. CDR3 DNA sequence: TGTGCCAGCACCGAGAACGGCTACGAGCAGTACTTC. This encodes CASTENGYEQYF.

This clonotype was seen more than once but under ten times. This chain connects TRBV5-1 to TRBJ2-1, with TRBD1 identical over 10 bases. The germline CDR1 and CDR2 sequences are SGHRS and YFSETQ. The CDR3 extends over 17 amino acids. Losses at the gene ends were 0 bases for V and 6 bases for J; bases not matched to a gene: 9. CDR3 in DNA: TGCGCCAGCAGCTTGGAGGTTGGGCGGGACAGGGGCAATGAGCAGTTCTTC. Encoded protein: CASSLEVGRDRGNEQFF.

There are a few counts of this clonotype. The chain couples TRBV2 to TRBJ2-1; D may be TRBD2 (6 bases). With 7 bases removed from V and 1 base from J, the gap between germline ends came to 11 bases. The CDR3 totals 14 residues. Germline V CDR1 and CDR2: SNHLY, FYNNEI. In DNA form, the CDR3 reads TGTGCCAGCACCCCGGGAGAGTCCTACAATGAGCAGTTCTTC. Translating it yields CASTPGESYNEQFF.

V gene TRBV29-1 combines with J gene TRBJ2-1; TRBD2 aligns across 10 bases. Germline-derived CDR1 and CDR2 are SQVTM and ANQGSEA. This CDR3 has 13 residues. The V and J ends lost 7 bases and 5 bases, in that order; junction bases with no gene match: 5. CDR3 sequence reads: CSAGTSEDNEQFF. CDR3 nucleotides: TGCAGCGCCGGGACTAGCGAGGACAATGAGCAGTTCTTC.

The chain carries TRBV29-1 and TRBJ1-4; TRBD1 matches at 9 bases. Losses at the gene ends were 2 bases for V and 5 bases for J; bases not matched to a gene: 3. The CDR3 contains 14 residues. CDR1 and CDR2 from the germline V gene are SQVTM and ANQGSEA. This chain's CDR3 is CSVEKGTGNEKLFF. The CDR3 region has the DNA TGCAGCGTTGAAAAGGGGACAGGGAATGAAAAACTGTTTTTT.

There are many counts of this clonotype. The V call is TRBV7-9, the J call TRBJ2-7, with 8 bases aligning to TRBD1. Trimming cost V 0 bases and J 2 bases; bases outside gene matches: 3. The CDR3 runs to 15 residues. CDR1 is SEHNR and CDR2 is FQNEAQ in the germline V gene (reference sequence). CDR3 residues: CASSLAPQGAYEQYF. As DNA, the CDR3 is TGTGCCAGCAGCTTAGCCCCACAGGGGGCCTACGAGCAGTACTTC. Full variable domain (outside the CDR3, taken from reference TRBV7-9 and TRBJ2-7): DTGVSQNPRHKITKRGQNVTFRCDPISEHNRLYWYRQTLGQGPEFLTYFQNEAQLEKSRLLSDRFSAERPKGSFSTLEIQRTEQGDSAMYLCASSLAPQGAYEQYFGPGTRLTVT.

In nucleotides, the CDR3 is TGTGCCAGCAGCTCTCTTAGTGGCGGGATTAGCACAGATACGCAGTATTTT. As protein: CASSSLSGGISTDTQYF. The chain carries TRBV7-2 and TRBJ2-3; tentatively, D is TRBD2 (6 bases). Per germline, CDR1 SGHTA and CDR2 FQGNSA. V lost 4 bases, J lost 0 bases, and 17 bases lay in between. This CDR3 is built from 17 residues. The full variable domain, rest sourced from reference TRBV7-2 and TRBJ2-3, is GAGVSQSPSNKVTEKGKDVELRCDPISGHTALYWYRQSLGQGLEFLIYFQGNSAPDKSGLPSDRFSAERTGGSVSTLTIQRTQQEDSAVYLCASSSLSGGISTDTQYFGPGTRLTVL.

Ten or more counts support this clonotype. J is TRBJ2-2 and V is TRBV10-3; D uncertain. The CDR3 consists of 14 residues. Germline V gives CDR1 ENHRY, CDR2 SYGVKD. V shed 0 bases and J shed 2 bases, with 4 bases lying between them. For the CDR3, the DNA is TGTGCCATCAGTGAGTCGGGTAACACCGGGGAGCTGTTTTTT. This sequence encodes CAISESGNTGELFF.

This clonotype was recorded a few times. The chain has TRBV4-1 and TRBJ1-1; a weak D match, TRBD1 (6 bases). V was trimmed by 6 bases and J by 2 bases, leaving 16 bases between them. The length of the CDR3 is 15 residues. CDR1 is MGHRA and CDR2 is YSYEKL in the germline V gene. In DNA form, the CDR3 reads TGCGCCAGCAGGCTACGCCGGGACACAAACACTGAAGCTTTCTTT. Residues: CASRLRRDTNTEAFF.

There are a few counts of this clonotype. Here the CDR3 DNA reads TGTGCCAGCGGATCAGGGGGAGTGAGAGAGACCCAGTACTTC. Protein sequence: CASGSGGVRETQYF. This sequence joins TRBV7-9 and TRBJ2-5, with 7 bases lining up with TRBD1. J lost 4 bases, V lost 8 bases, and 10 bases had no gene match. The CDR3 is made up of 14 amino acids. Germline CDR1 is SEHNR and CDR2 is FQNEAQ (reference sequence).

J is TRBJ2-1 and V is TRBV20-1, with 10 positions matching TRBD2. Losses at the gene ends were 3 bases for V and 6 bases for J; bases not matched to a gene: 5. CDR1 DFQATT and CDR2 SNEGSKA come from the germline V gene (reference sequence). This CDR3 contains 14 residues. Here the CDR3 reads CSASPSGRPNEQFF. CDR3 coding DNA: TGCAGTGCTAGTCCTAGCGGGAGACCCAATGAGCAGTTCTTC.